The 18 T cell receptor beta chains below come from one sample, sequenced in a study of cytomegalovirus exposure and HLA in healthy donors. The PCR employed 60 Vbeta primers together with 13 Jbeta primers. This table comes from immunoSEQ multiplex PCR, and its TCRdb copy is limited to in-frame clones, with some not included. The sample has approximately 150,000 clones, around four fifths seen once; the top ten hold 9.5% to 10%. The specimen sequenced was PBMCs. These receptors all stem from a man aged 18-30 years in good health and CMV-seropositive.

The rearrangement links TRBV21-1 to TRBJ1-5; the table's D call, TRBD1, was not checked against the DNA. TRBV21-1 is a pseudogene. The length of the CDR3 is 19 residues. This CDR3 is CASPICTGVLTASNQPQHF. DNA for the CDR3: TGTGCCAGCCCCATATGCACAGGGGTCCTCACTGCTAGCAATCAGCCCCAGCATTTT.

The chain employs TRBV13 and TRBJ2-7; possibly TRBD1 for D (6 bases). V lost 1 base to trimming and J lost 2 bases, with 15 bases between them. CDR1 and CDR2 (germline): PRHDT, FYEKMQ (reference sequence). The CDR3 contains 16 residues. The CDR3 nucleotides read TGTGCCAGCAGCTTAGCATGGACAGAGGGTCCCTACGAGCAGTACTTC. This sequence encodes CASSLAWTEGPYEQYF. Filled out from reference TRBV13 and TRBJ2-7, the complete variable domain reads AAGVIQSPRHLIKEKRETATLKCYPIPRHDTVYWYQQGPGQDPQFLISFYEKMQSDKGSIPDRFSAQQFSDYHSELNMSSLELGDSALYFCASSLAWTEGPYEQYFGPGTRLTVT.

A note on this clone: Its ends do not fully match the called genes, so a read error is possible. V and J are TRBV27 and TRBJ2-1; unclear D gene. The V gene's germline CDR1 is MNHEY and CDR2 SMNVEV (reference sequence). This CDR3 has 13 residues. In DNA, the CDR3 is TGTGCCAGCAGTTATGACTCCAACAATGAGCAGTTCTTC. Translating it yields CASSYDSNNEQFF.

The chain uses TRBV6-1 and TRBJ1-2, with D perhaps matching TRBD1 (5 bases). CDR3 length equals 16 residues. Between the trimmed V and J ends, which lost 3 bases and 4 bases, there was a span of 18 bases. Germline CDR1 MNHNS, CDR2 SASEGT. The CDR3 bases are TGTGCCAGCAGTGAGTTCCCCCGGGGGGGAATCTATGGCTACACCTTC. Translated, it gives CASSEFPRGGIYGYTF.

This clone was seen just once. CDR3 coding DNA: TGTGCCAGCAGCTTGGACGGGTATAGCAATCAGCCCCAGCATTTT. Encoded protein: CASSLDGYSNQPQHF. The V gene is TRBV5-8, the J gene TRBJ1-5, with D unclear. The germline CDR1 and CDR2 sequences are SGHTS and YDEGEE. Trimming shortened V by 0 bases and J by 0 bases, and 7 bases separated the two germline ends. This CDR3 region has 15 residues.

The chain links TRBV6-5 to TRBJ1-1, with 8 bases matching TRBD1. The trim removed 9 bases at V and 4 bases at J, leaving 10 bases unmatched. Germline V gene data show CDR1 as MNHEY and CDR2 as SVGAGI. This CDR3 is built from 14 residues. The CDR3 loop reads CASTLNRGGTEAFF. DNA for the CDR3: TGTGCCAGTACTCTAAACAGGGGGGGCACTGAAGCTTTCTTT.

The gene calls are TRBV28 and TRBJ2-5, with 9 nucleotides matching TRBD1. The V segment lost 8 bases and the J segment 5 bases; nucleotides outside the gene matches: 9. Per germline, CDR1 MDHEN and CDR2 SYDVKM. The length of the CDR3 is 14 residues. The CDR3 reads CASGLGQGMETQYF. The CDR3 DNA is TGTGCCAGCGGCCTAGGACAGGGGATGGAGACCCAGTACTTC. The full variable domain, in which reference TRBV28 and TRBJ2-5 provide the parts outside the CDR3, is DVKVTQSSRYLVKRTGEKVFLECVQDMDHENMFWYRQDPGLGLRLIYFSYDVKMKEKGDIPEGYSVSREKKERFSLILESASTNQTSMYLCASGLGQGMETQYFGPGTRLLVL.

The CDR3 nucleotides are TGTGCCAGCAGTCCACAACCCGGGACAGAGAATAACTATGGCTACACCTTC. Encoded protein: CASSPQPGTENNYGYTF. The chain has TRBV27 and TRBJ1-2; 7 nucleotides align to TRBD1. From germline, CDR1 is MNHEY and CDR2 SMNVEV (reference sequence). With 5 bases clipped from V and 1 base from J, the junction kept 13 bases outside the gene matches. The CDR3 loop spans 17 amino acids.

This clone has a handful of counts. The chain links TRBV6-1 to TRBJ2-3, with D possibly being TRBD2 (6 bases). CDR1 and CDR2 from the germline V gene are MNHNS and SASEGT. CDR3 length: 13 residues. V was shortened by 8 bases and J by 5 bases, with 14 bases between the two germline ends. DNA of the CDR3: TGTGCCAGCTCGAGGGAGGTTCTAGATACGCAGTATTTT. This gives the protein CASSREVLDTQYF.

The gene calls are TRBV7-2 and TRBJ1-2, with 7 nucleotides matching TRBD1. Germline V CDR1 and CDR2: SGHTA, FQGNSA. After removal of 5 bases from V and 5 bases from J, the junction contained 8 bases not matched to a gene. This CDR3 region has 14 residues. CDR3 coding DNA: TGTGCCAGCAGCCCAGGGACGACAGGGTATGGCTACACCTTC. Residues: CASSPGTTGYGYTF.

This clone was seen only a few times. The final CDR3 position lacks the conserved phenylalanine or tryptophan, pointing to a likely read error. The rearrangement links TRBV6-1 to TRBJ1-6; tentative D call: TRBD1 (6 bases). The CDR3 is 13 amino acids. Germline CDR1 is MNHNS and CDR2 is SASEGT. Trimming shortened V by 11 bases and J by 12 bases, and 20 bases separated the two germline ends. CDR3 protein: CAPRRDTLRPLHL. For the CDR3, the DNA is TGTGCCCCCCGCCGGGACACCTTACGACCCCTCCACCTT.

The V gene is TRBV13, the J gene TRBJ2-7, with 10 bases fitting TRBD1. V lost 4 bases and J lost 9; bases outside the gene matches: 18. This CDR3 has 17 residues. Germline assignment: CDR1 PRHDT and CDR2 FYEKMQ (reference sequence). CDR3: CASSSPRDRGDNRRQYF. CDR3 coding DNA: TGTGCCAGCAGCTCTCCGAGGGACAGGGGCGACAACCGTCGGCAGTACTTC.

This chain connects TRBV29-1 to TRBJ2-3, with D tentatively TRBD2 (6 bases). The V gene's germline CDR1 is SQVTM and CDR2 ANQGSEA. This CDR3 is 14 amino acids long. V dropped 4 bases and J dropped 1 base, with 12 bases sitting between them. The CDR3: CSVAYSGGTDTQYF. The CDR3 nucleotides read TGCAGCGTTGCCTATAGCGGCGGCACAGATACGCAGTATTTT.

This sequence joins TRBV5-6 and TRBJ2-5; TRBD2 aligns across 12 bases. TRBJ2-7 matches the DNA end more closely, so the J call is doubtful. This CDR3 comprises 16 residues. In germline, CDR1 is SGHDT, CDR2 YYEEEE. CDR3 bases: TGTGCCAGCAGCTTACCCTCGACTAGCGGGAGCTACGAGCAGTACTTC. Protein: CASSLPSTSGSYEQYF.

The rearrangement joins TRBV18 to TRBJ1-2; TRBD1 matches at 7 bases. The germline V gene has CDR1 KGHSH and CDR2 LQKENI. The trim removed 2 bases at V and 10 bases at J, leaving 10 bases unmatched. The CDR3 sequence is 14 residues long. The CDR3: CASSPMGQPVSYTF. The CDR3, as DNA: TGTGCCAGCTCACCAATGGGACAGCCGGTATCCTACACCTTC.

V gene TRBV19 combines with J gene TRBJ1-1; D not certain. Germline V gene lookup returns CDR1 LNHDA and CDR2 SQIVND (reference sequence). This CDR3 is built from 13 residues. Trimming removed 2 bases at V and 7 bases at J, with 11 bases between. CDR3 sequence reads: CASSIWLRREAFF. Written as DNA, the CDR3 is TGTGCCAGTAGTATATGGCTCAGGCGTGAAGCTTTCTTT.

V gene TRBV29-1 combines with J gene TRBJ2-5; D gene ambiguous. The CDR3 is made up of 14 amino acids. With 2 bases removed from V and 4 bases from J, the gap between germline ends came to 14 bases. Germline V CDR1 and CDR2: SQVTM, ANQGSEA. The CDR3 region has the DNA TGCAGCGTTGAAATAGAGGTGTTATTAGAGACCCAGTACTTC. Amino acid sequence: CSVEIEVLLETQYF. Full variable domain (outside the CDR3, taken from reference TRBV29-1 and TRBJ2-5): SAVISQKPSRDICQRGTSLTIQCQVDSQVTMMFWYRQQPGQSLTLIATANQGSEATYESGFVIDKFPISRPNLTFSTLTVSNMSPEDSSIYLCSVEIEVLLETQYFGPGTRLLVL.

The gene calls are TRBV19 and TRBJ2-1; the match to TRBD2 covers 7 bases. The CDR3 is made up of 11 amino acids. Germline V gives CDR1 LNHDA, CDR2 SQIVND (reference sequence). CDR3 coding DNA: TGTGGGACGGGAGGTTTCAATGAGCAGTTCTTC. Translated, it gives CGTGGFNEQFF. The full variable domain, in which reference TRBV19 and TRBJ2-1 provide the parts outside the CDR3, is DGGITQSPKYLFRKEGQNVTLSCEQNLNHDAMYWYRQDPGQGLRLIYYSQIVNDFQKGDIAEGYSVSREKKESFPLTVTSAQKNPTAFYLCGTGGFNEQFFGPGTRLTVL.